Each of the 28 T cell receptor beta chains below was sequenced from the same sample in a study of cytomegalovirus exposure and HLA in healthy donors. 60 Vbeta and 13 Jbeta primers were used in PCR. Measured with immunoSEQ multiplex PCR; TCRdb has only the in-frame clones, and not every one. Of around 150,000 clones listed, around three quarters were seen once; the top ten hold roughly 1%. The sequenced material came from PBMCs. These receptors were collected from a woman in her thirties or forties in good health and CMV-seronegative.

V and J are TRBV6-5 and TRBJ2-1; 9 bases map to TRBD2. V dropped 7 bases and J dropped 8; count of bases not matched to a gene: 6. This CDR3 is built from 13 residues. The germline gives CDR1 MNHEY, CDR2 SVGAGI. The CDR3 DNA sequence: TGTGCCAGCAACGGGCGGGAGGGCGATGAGCAGTTCTTC. Translating it yields CASNGREGDEQFF.

The V and J genes are TRBV7-5 and TRBJ1-2. TRBV7-5 is given as a pseudogene. The length of the CDR3 is 16 residues. CDR3: CARSLALGGPGYGYTF. Here the CDR3 DNA reads TGTGCCAGAAGCTTAGCGCTGGGGGGTCCGGGGTATGGCTACACCTTC.

As for this clone: At one end, the junction sequence differs from germline, possibly due to a read error. CDR3 sequence reads: CASSLAEGLAGYNEQFF. DNA for the CDR3: TGTGCCAGCAGCCTAGCCGAGGGACTAGCGGGATACAATGAGCAGTTCTTC. This sequence joins TRBV7-9 and TRBJ2-1; 13 positions match TRBD2. Per the germline V gene, CDR1 is SEHNR and CDR2 is FQNEAQ (reference sequence). This CDR3 comprises 17 residues.

V gene TRBV5-1 combines with J gene TRBJ1-1; the D gene is possibly TRBD1 (5 bases). CDR1 SGHRS and CDR2 YFSETQ come from the germline V gene. V was shortened by 1 base and J by 0 bases, with 7 bases between the two germline ends. The CDR3 covers 14 residues. The CDR3 loop is CASSLSGMNTEAFF. In DNA, the CDR3 is TGCGCCAGCAGCTTGTCAGGGATGAACACTGAAGCTTTCTTT.

The chain is built from TRBV5-1 and TRBJ2-1; TRBD1 matches at 9 bases. Germline V gene sequence: CDR1 SGHRS, CDR2 YFSETQ. With 4 bases clipped from V and 5 bases from J, the junction kept 4 bases outside the gene matches. The CDR3 is 14 amino acids. CDR3 nucleotides: TGCGCCAGCAGCATACAGGGGGCCAACAATGAGCAGTTCTTC. Its translation is CASSIQGANNEQFF.

V usage is TRBV7-2 and J usage is TRBJ2-4; possible D gene TRBD1, 5 bases. The V end lost 3 bases, the J end lost 6 bases, and 9 bases lay between the germline ends. The CDR3 is made up of 13 amino acids. CDR1 SGHTA and CDR2 FQGNSA come from the germline V gene. CDR3 sequence: CASSLGQINIQYF. The CDR3 bases are TGTGCCAGCAGCTTGGGGCAGATAAACATTCAGTACTTC.

The chain uses TRBV6-5 and TRBJ1-1; D gene ambiguous. Trimming took off 6 bases at V and 10 bases at J, with 18 bases between the two ends. Per germline, CDR1 MNHEY and CDR2 SVGAGI. This CDR3 is 13 amino acids long. CDR3 in amino acids: CASSRRWEEAAFF. As DNA, the CDR3 is TGTGCCAGCAGCCGTAGGTGGGAGGAGGCAGCTTTCTTT.

This clone was seen more than once but under ten times. The V call is TRBV19, the J call TRBJ2-1, with a possible D match to TRBD2 (5 bases). CDR1 and CDR2 from the germline V gene are LNHDA and SQIVND (reference sequence). The CDR3 extends over 15 amino acids. The germline V and J ends were trimmed by 3 bases and 3 bases, with 12 bases remaining between them. The CDR3 sequence is CASSIGLAHYNEQFF. The CDR3 bases are TGTGCCAGTAGTATCGGCCTAGCCCACTACAATGAGCAGTTCTTC.

The gene calls are TRBV2 and TRBJ2-3; 8 bases align to TRBD2. Per the germline V gene, CDR1 is SNHLY and CDR2 is FYNNEI. The CDR3 is made up of 14 amino acids. V lost 10 bases to trimming and J lost 0 bases; unmatched junction nucleotides: 6. In nucleotides, the CDR3 is TGTGCCACAGGACTAGCCGCTAGCACAGATACGCAGTATTTT. Protein product: CATGLAASTDTQYF.

The rearrangement uses TRBV30 and TRBJ2-3; tentative D call: TRBD2 (6 bases). Trimming shortened V by 4 bases and J by 6 bases, and 17 bases separated the two germline ends. This CDR3 has 14 amino acids. In germline, CDR1 is GTSNPN, CDR2 SVGIG (reference sequence). CDR3 bases: TGTGCCTGGAATAGCGGAGGTGGTGTGGATACGCAGTATTTT. As protein: CAWNSGGGVDTQYF. Full variable domain (outside the CDR3, taken from reference TRBV30 and TRBJ2-3): SQTIHQWPATLVQPVGSPLSLECTVEGTSNPNLYWYRQAAGRGLQLLFYSVGIGQISSEVPQNLSASRPQDRQFILSSKKLLLSDSGFYLCAWNSGGGVDTQYFGPGTRLTVL.

The rearrangement links TRBV28 to TRBJ1-2, with D possibly TRBD1 on 5 matching bases. The length of the CDR3 is 13 residues. Germline-derived CDR1 and CDR2 are MDHEN and SYDVKM. Trimming stripped 6 bases from V and 5 bases from J, with 13 bases between. The CDR3 coding sequence is TGTGCCAGCAGATCGGTGACAGTATATGGCTACACCTTC. It codes for CASRSVTVYGYTF.

The table lists this clone with a few counts. V gene TRBV29-1 combines with J gene TRBJ2-2; possible D gene TRBD1, 7 bases. Trimming pared 7 bases from V and 5 bases from J, leaving 14 bases between. Per germline, CDR1 SQVTM and CDR2 ANQGSEA. The CDR3 totals 13 residues. CDR3 nucleotide sequence: TGCAGCGGCCGACAGGGACTGACCGGGGAGCTGTTTTTT. This encodes CSGRQGLTGELFF.

The CDR3: CASSLGYGGARSEAFF. In DNA, the CDR3 is TGTGCCAGCAGTTTAGGGTATGGGGGCGCAAGGTCTGAAGCTTTCTTT. The chain couples TRBV27 to TRBJ1-1; maybe TRBD1 (6 bases). CDR1 MNHEY and CDR2 SMNVEV come from the germline V gene (reference sequence). CDR3 length: 16 amino acids. V was trimmed by 2 bases and J by 6 bases, leaving 19 bases between them.

The J gene is TRBJ2-1, the V gene TRBV30; the match to TRBD2 covers 11 bases. Trimming at V came to 8 bases and at J to 7 bases, leaving 7 bases not matched to a gene. The germline gives CDR1 GTSNPN, CDR2 SVGIG (reference sequence). The CDR3 totals 13 residues. For the CDR3, the DNA is TGTGCCCTAGGAGTAGCGGGAGGGAATGAGCAGTTCTTC. It yields the protein CALGVAGGNEQFF.

This rearrangement joins TRBV28 to TRBJ1-5, with TRBD1 as a possible D gene (5 bases). The V end was cut by 4 bases, the J end by 3 bases, with 16 bases between. The CDR3 covers 16 residues. Per the germline V gene, CDR1 is MDHEN and CDR2 is SYDVKM. The CDR3 DNA reads TGTGCCAGCAGTTCTCCAATCAGACAGTTCAATCAGCCCCAGCATTTT. Translated: CASSSPIRQFNQPQHF. The full variable domain, with the rest looked up from reference TRBV28 and TRBJ1-5, is DVKVTQSSRYLVKRTGEKVFLECVQDMDHENMFWYRQDPGLGLRLIYFSYDVKMKEKGDIPEGYSVSREKKERFSLILESASTNQTSMYLCASSSPIRQFNQPQHFGDGTRLSIL.

The rearrangement uses TRBV7-9 and TRBJ1-1; D is unresolved. V gave up 5 bases and J gave up 8 bases, with 12 bases separating them. Germline CDR1 reads SEHNR; CDR2 reads FQNEAQ (reference sequence). The CDR3 totals 12 residues. The DNA of the CDR3 is TGTGCCAGCAGCCTGCGGGCAGAGGAAGCTTTCTTT. As protein: CASSLRAEEAFF.

V is TRBV11-2 and J is TRBJ2-1, with D perhaps TRBD1 (5 bases). CDR3 size: 11 residues. Trimming took 1 base from V and 15 from J, leaving 10 bases between them. The germline CDR1 and CDR2 sequences are SGHAT and FQNNGV. The CDR3 here is CASSLGTQTFF. In DNA form, the CDR3 reads TGTGCCAGCAGCTTAGGGACACAAACGTTCTTC.

The chain employs TRBV9 and TRBJ2-2; 15 nucleotides line up with TRBD2. The CDR3 totals 19 residues. J gave up 7 bases and V 3 bases, and 13 bases lay outside the gene matches. Germline V CDR1 and CDR2: SGDLS, YYNGEE. CDR3 sequence: CASSAPPGLAGGRFGELFF. CDR3 nucleotides: TGTGCCAGCAGCGCCCCACCGGGACTAGCGGGAGGACGATTCGGGGAGCTGTTTTTT.

The chain uses TRBV5-4 and TRBJ2-7; 13 bases are shared with TRBD2. The CDR3 is made up of 18 amino acids. The germline gives CDR1 SGHNT, CDR2 YYREEE (reference sequence). V was pared by 0 bases and J by 2 bases, with 8 bases of the junction left unmatched. The DNA of the CDR3 is TGTGCCAGCAGCTTGGCCACTAGCGGGAGGGCCTTCGCCTACGAGCAGTACTTC. Its protein product is CASSLATSGRAFAYEQYF.

The rearrangement joins TRBV6-1 to TRBJ1-1; D is undetermined. The germline V gene encodes CDR1 MNHNS and CDR2 SASEGT. The CDR3 consists of 14 residues. V was shortened by 2 bases and J by 1 base, with 8 bases between the two germline ends. The CDR3 here is CASSEWGENTEAFF. The CDR3 nucleotides read TGTGCCAGCAGTGAATGGGGAGAGAACACTGAAGCTTTCTTT.

The chain employs TRBV30 and TRBJ2-2; D uncertain. Trimming removed 3 bases from V and 4 bases from J, with 6 bases in between. The CDR3 sequence is 12 residues long. In germline, CDR1 is GTSNPN, CDR2 SVGIG (reference sequence). This chain's CDR3 is CAWRESTGELFF. The DNA for the CDR3 is TGTGCCTGGAGGGAGAGCACCGGGGAGCTGTTTTTT.

The J gene is TRBJ1-3, the V gene TRBV7-9; 7 nucleotides align to TRBD1. The CDR3 loop spans 14 amino acids. The V segment lost 7 bases and the J segment 1 base; nucleotides outside the gene matches: 4. Germline V lookup: CDR1 SEHNR, CDR2 FQNEAQ (reference sequence). The CDR3 reads CASTLTGSGNTIYF. The CDR3 nucleotides read TGTGCCAGCACCCTGACAGGGTCTGGAAACACCATATATTTT.

The chain combines TRBV6-5 with TRBJ2-1, with 13 bases fitting TRBD2. The CDR3 spans 16 residues. J was trimmed by 6 bases and V by 3 bases; bases with no gene match: 5. CDR1 MNHEY and CDR2 SVGAGI come from the germline V gene. CDR3 DNA: TGTGCCAGCAGTTATTTACTAGCGGGAGGGGGCAATGAGCAGTTCTTC. Translating gives CASSYLLAGGGNEQFF.

This clone was observed a handful of times. V is TRBV6-1 and J is TRBJ1-1, with 8 nucleotides matching TRBD1. The germline CDR1 and CDR2 sequences are MNHNS and SASEGT. V was pared by 0 bases and J by 7 bases, with 4 bases of the junction left unmatched. This CDR3 spans 14 amino acids. This CDR3 reads CASSEARGQVEAFF. The CDR3 DNA is TGTGCCAGCAGTGAAGCTAGGGGACAGGTTGAAGCTTTCTTT.

The chain employs TRBV19 and TRBJ2-6, with TRBD2 identical over 7 bases. J was trimmed by 1 base and V by 1 base; bases with no gene match: 1. The CDR3 runs 16 residues. Germline V gene sequence: CDR1 LNHDA, CDR2 SQIVND (reference sequence). In DNA, the CDR3 is TGTGCCAGTAGTATAGGGGGGGGATCTGGGGCCAACGTCCTGACTTTC. Translating it yields CASSIGGGSGANVLTF.

The rearrangement uses TRBV6-5 and TRBJ1-1; no clear D. V lost 0 bases and J 0 bases, leaving 8 bases between the germline ends. Germline CDR1 reads MNHEY; CDR2 reads SVGAGI. The CDR3 sequence is 15 residues long. In DNA, the CDR3 is TGTGCCAGCAGTTACTCGGGAGGCTTGAACACTGAAGCTTTCTTT. Encoded protein: CASSYSGGLNTEAFF.

V gene TRBV13 combines with J gene TRBJ2-7; perhaps TRBD2 as D (6 bases). CDR1 is PRHDT and CDR2 is FYEKMQ in the germline V gene (reference sequence). Trimming took off 5 bases at V and 0 bases at J, with 11 bases between the two ends. CDR3 length: 14 residues. The CDR3 DNA follows: TGTGCCAGCAGCCGATGGGACTCCTCCTACGAGCAGTACTTC. As protein: CASSRWDSSYEQYF.

This chain links TRBV2 with TRBJ2-3, with 11 bases aligning to TRBD2. This CDR3 has 15 residues. CDR1 and CDR2 (germline): SNHLY, FYNNEI. V lost 6 bases and J lost 3; bases outside the gene matches: 5. The CDR3 DNA reads TGTGCCAGCAGGACTAGCGGGGTGGGAACAGATACGCAGTATTTT. Protein: CASRTSGVGTDTQYF.